The sequence of this TCR beta chain was determined in a study of blood T cell repertoires in COVID-19. Background on the study: COVID-19 samples from acute and convalescent phases originated in the United States, Italy and Spain.

Using immunoSEQ multiplex PCR, the repertoire was profiled, and TCRdb retains in-frame clones only, with some absent. This table has around 260,000 clones, 80% to 85% appearing once. As regards this clone: This sample includes further DNA sequences coding for the same CDR3.

Source material: peripheral blood. The source is a person between 65 and 79 years old with COVID-19, enrolled during active disease.

The CDR3 DNA reads as TGCAGTGCGGGAGGGGCCGAGCAGTACTTC. It translates to CSAGGAEQYF. The chain has TRBV20-1 and TRBJ2-7, with TRBD2 matching 7 bases. V shed 6 bases, J shed 6 bases, and the junction held 2 bases outside the gene matches. The germline V gene has CDR1 DFQATT and CDR2 SNEGSKA (reference sequence). CDR3 length equals 10 residues.